Listed here are 8 T cell receptor beta chains from one sample, sequenced in a study of T cell repertoires in cytomegalovirus infection. Their antigen targets remain unknown. MiXCR was run by TCRdb on the reads, yielding one entry per CDR3 protein. The table records 700,000 to 850,000 distinct CDR3 sequences, 32% of them present only once. This specimen consisted of cultured CD8+ T cells from PBMCs, obtained from culture after CMV antigen stimulation. The receptors here all came from a human donor in good health (CMV status not recorded). Some clones in this sample may be carry-over from other donors' samples.

The chain employs TRBV27 and TRBJ2-1; the match to TRBD2 covers 10 bases. The CDR3 is made up of 16 amino acids. In germline, CDR1 is MNHEY, CDR2 SMNVEV (reference sequence). V trimming: 2 bases; J trimming: 7 bases; junction bases outside the gene matches: 8. CDR3 region: CASSLLWTSGGNEQFF. The CDR3 DNA follows: TGTGCCAGCAGTTTACTCTGGACTAGCGGAGGGAATGAGCAGTTCTTC.

This clonotype occurred a few times. The rearrangement joins TRBV12-5 to TRBJ2-7, with TRBD1 identical over 8 bases. Germline CDR1 and CDR2: LGHNT and FRNRAP. Trimming at V came to 0 bases and at J to 2 bases, leaving 6 bases not matched to a gene. The CDR3 consists of 16 residues. The CDR3 here is CASGLVSGTGAYEQYF. CDR3 DNA: TGTGCTAGTGGTTTGGTATCCGGGACAGGAGCCTACGAGCAGTACTTC. The full variable domain, rest sourced from reference TRBV12-5 and TRBJ2-7, is DARVTQTPRHKVTEMGQEVTMRCQPILGHNTVFWYRQTMMQGLELLAYFRNRAPLDDSGMPKDRFSAEMPDATLATLKIQPSEPRDSAVYFCASGLVSGTGAYEQYFGPGTRLTVT.

This clonotype occurred many times. The chain couples TRBV19 to TRBJ1-1, with 7 bases lining up with TRBD1. The CDR3 covers 15 residues. Germline V CDR1 and CDR2: LNHDA, SQIVND (reference sequence). After removal of 5 bases from V and 0 bases from J, the junction contained 6 bases not matched to a gene. For the CDR3, the DNA is TGTGCCAGTAGTGCCTCGGGACAGTTGAACACTGAAGCTTTCTTT. This codes for CASSASGQLNTEAFF. The entire variable domain, with the rest obtained from reference TRBV19 and TRBJ1-1, is as follows: DGGITQSPKYLFRKEGQNVTLSCEQNLNHDAMYWYRQDPGQGLRLIYYSQIVNDFQKGDIAEGYSVSREKKESFPLTVTSAQKNPTAFYLCASSASGQLNTEAFFGQGTRLTVV.

This clonotype has only a few counts. This chain joins TRBV19 and TRBJ2-7; TRBD1 agrees at 7 bases. From germline, CDR1 is LNHDA and CDR2 SQIVND (reference sequence). The CDR3 sequence is 15 residues long. The J segment lost 0 bases and the V segment lost 1 base, leaving 3 bases of the junction unmatched. The CDR3 region has the DNA TGTGCCAGTAGTATAGGTGAGGGGGCCTCCTACGAGCAGTACTTC. This encodes CASSIGEGASYEQYF.

In DNA form, the CDR3 reads TGTGCCAGCAGTTTATCGCTCCGGGACAGTAACCTCTATGGCTACACCTTC. Translated, it gives CASSLSLRDSNLYGYTF. The chain couples TRBV28 to TRBJ1-2; the match to TRBD1 covers 7 bases. The length of the CDR3 is 17 residues. Germline lookup yields CDR1 MDHEN and CDR2 SYDVKM. With 1 base clipped from V and 4 bases from J, the junction kept 12 bases outside the gene matches.

Only a few counts were recorded for this clonotype. This chain connects TRBV27 to TRBJ2-1; D is unresolved. V was pared by 10 bases and J by 9 bases, with 10 bases between. Looked up from germline, CDR1 is MNHEY and CDR2 is SMNVEV (reference sequence). The CDR3 length is 10 residues. Here the CDR3 DNA reads TGTGCCACCCGCTTAAGTGAGCAGTTCTTC. It codes for CATRLSEQFF.

The chain joins TRBV4-3 to TRBJ1-1; D is perhaps TRBD1 (5 bases). Germline CDR1 reads LGHNA; CDR2 reads YSLEER. The CDR3 is made up of 14 amino acids. Deletions cut 4 bases from V and 5 bases from J, with 14 bases between. The CDR3 DNA follows: TGCGCCAGCAGCCCAGCAAGGGGATGGACTGAAGCTTTCTTT. Translation: CASSPARGWTEAFF.

V is TRBV7-2 and J is TRBJ1-5, with 9 bases lining up with TRBD1. This CDR3 has 15 residues. The germline V gene encodes CDR1 SGHTA and CDR2 FQGNSA. V lost 5 bases and J lost 7; bases outside the gene matches: 9. The CDR3 DNA is TGTGCCAGCAGCCAGCCGGGACAGGGTTCCCAGCCCCAGCATTTT. Translation gives CASSQPGQGSQPQHF.